This TCR beta chain was captured by sequencing in a study of shared clonotypes between healthy human individuals. Using immunoSEQ multiplex PCR, the repertoire was profiled, and TCRdb retains in-frame clones only, with some absent. The table shows hundreds of thousands of clones, with roughly 80% occurring only once. CDR1 and CDR2 (germline): SEHNR, FQNEAQ (reference sequence). The CDR3 consists of 16 residues. The ends lost 5 bases at V and 8 bases at J; junction bases unmatched: 12. Study conclusions and caveats: Rarefaction curves obtained for sorted subsets showed sequencing incomplete despite large depth.

Comment on this clone: The antigen is unknown.

Material: memory CD4+ T cells sorted from blood. Regarding subset: CD45RA-negative fraction. The TCR originated in a man aged 30 to 45 in good health. The chain has TRBV7-9 and TRBJ1-4, with 9 bases lining up with TRBD1. CDR3 in amino acids: CASSAYPGQGNEKLFF. CDR3 bases: TGTGCCAGCAGCGCATACCCGGGACAGGGAAACGAAAAACTGTTTTTT.